The source of this TCR beta chain is a study of cytomegalovirus exposure and HLA in healthy donors. Study at large: Out of 350 to 400 genotyped donors, around 80% belonged to the Caucasian-associated ancestry cluster.

PCR involved 60 Vbeta and 13 Jbeta primers. TCRdb's copy holds only in-frame clones and misses some; the assay was immunoSEQ multiplex PCR. The sample shows 150,000 to 200,000 clones, 75% to 80% of them seen only once. This CDR3 spans 14 amino acids. J lost 4 bases, V lost 7 bases, and 9 bases had no gene match. Germline V gene data show CDR1 as SGHAT and CDR2 as FQNNGV. In nominal health when sampled, donors likely had unrecorded immune exposures nonetheless. On this clone: Its antigen is unidentified.

Findings of the study overall: Common viral pathogens seemed to be connected with several of the most significant clusters, according to a later analysis. Being productive about 87% or about 30% of the time was typical of most TCR beta V segments in an earlier analysis.

The sequencing input was PBMCs. The rearrangement joins TRBV11-2 to TRBJ2-5; TRBD1 aligns across 7 bases. The sequence derives from a woman aged 25-40 years in good health and CMV-seropositive. The CDR3 bases are TGTGCCAGCAAACTTGAGGGGGCCGGAGAGACCCAGTACTTC. Its protein product is CASKLEGAGETQYF.